This TCR beta chain is drawn from a study of read filtering for tumor transcriptome and immune sequencing. Study as a whole: About 8 patients were R-ISS I, some 16 were R-ISS II, six or seven were R-ISS III. After DNase treatment, RNA was made into whole-transcriptome libraries.

This library used 300 to 500 ng RNA and molecular barcoded adaptors spanning alpha/delta and beta/gamma chains. MiXCR was run by TCRdb on the reads, yielding one entry per CDR3 protein. The data show 75,000 to 95,000 distinct CDR3 sequences, 20% to 25% seen once. Germline V CDR1 and CDR2: SGHRS, YFSETQ. V was pared by 4 bases and J by 1 base, with 21 bases between. CDR3 size: 17 residues. Sequencing was done on a sample of a population of CD138-negative cells sorted from bone marrow. The sequence derives from a donor aged 40 or over with multiple myeloma. The chain has TRBV5-1 and TRBJ2-7; D tentatively reads TRBD1 or TRBD2 (5 bases each). CDR3 loop: CASSRGGDGASSYEQYF. As DNA, the CDR3 is TGCGCCAGCAGCCGCGGTGGGGACGGGGCCAGTTCCTACGAGCAGTACTTC.